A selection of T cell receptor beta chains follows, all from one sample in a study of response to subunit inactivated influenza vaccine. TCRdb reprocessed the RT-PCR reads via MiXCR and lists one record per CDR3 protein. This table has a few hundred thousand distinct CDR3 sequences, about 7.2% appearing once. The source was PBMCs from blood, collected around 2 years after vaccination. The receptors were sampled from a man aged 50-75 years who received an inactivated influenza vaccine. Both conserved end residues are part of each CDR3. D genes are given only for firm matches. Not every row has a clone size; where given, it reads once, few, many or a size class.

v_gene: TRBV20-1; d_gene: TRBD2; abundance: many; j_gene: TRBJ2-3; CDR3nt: TGCAGTGCTTGGACTAGCGGGGGACCAGATACGCAGTATTTT; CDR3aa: CSAWTSGGPDTQYF
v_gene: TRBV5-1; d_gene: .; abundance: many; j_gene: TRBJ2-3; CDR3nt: TGCGCCAGCAGCTTGGGTCAGGCCTTCGGATTTAGCACAGATACGCAGTATTTT; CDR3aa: CASSLGQAFGFSTDTQYF
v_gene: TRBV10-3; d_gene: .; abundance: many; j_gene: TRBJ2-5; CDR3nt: TGTGCCATCAGTGAAAGGAATGCTCAAGAGACCCAGTACTTC; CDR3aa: CAISERNAQETQYF
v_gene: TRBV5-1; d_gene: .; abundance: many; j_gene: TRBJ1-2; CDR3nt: TGCGCCAGCAGCTATTCTTCGACGGAAACGAGGTACACCTTC; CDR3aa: CASSYSSTETRYTF
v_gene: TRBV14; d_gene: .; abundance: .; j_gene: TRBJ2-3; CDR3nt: TGTGCCAGCAGCCATAAAGCTTCACAGTATTTT; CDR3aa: CASSHKASQYF
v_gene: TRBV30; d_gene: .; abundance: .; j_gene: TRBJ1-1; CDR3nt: TGTGCCTGGAGTGTATCCCCTTTGGTACGGCGCGACACTGAAGCTTTCTTT; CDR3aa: CAWSVSPLVRRDTEAFF
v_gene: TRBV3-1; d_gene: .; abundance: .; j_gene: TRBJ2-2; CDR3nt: TGTGCCAGCAGCAGACAGGTAAGCACCGGGGAGCTGTTTTTT; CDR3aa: CASSRQVSTGELFF
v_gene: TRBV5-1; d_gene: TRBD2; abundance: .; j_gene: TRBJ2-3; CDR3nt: TGCGCCAGCAGCTTGGGACTAGCGGGCCAAGATACGCAGTATTTT; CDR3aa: CASSLGLAGQDTQYF
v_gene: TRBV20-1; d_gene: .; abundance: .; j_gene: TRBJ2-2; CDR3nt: TGCAGTGCTCGGTGGGGGCGGGAGCTGTTTTTT; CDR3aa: CSARWGRELFF
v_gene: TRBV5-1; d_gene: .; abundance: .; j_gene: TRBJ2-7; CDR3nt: TGCGCCAGCAGCTTGGCCCGCGGGCTCGGCGAGCAGTACTTC; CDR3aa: CASSLARGLGEQYF
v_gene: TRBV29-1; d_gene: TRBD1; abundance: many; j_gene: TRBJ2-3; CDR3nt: TGCAGCGTTGGACCGACAGGGTCTAGCACAGATACGCAGTATTTT; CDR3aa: CSVGPTGSSTDTQYF
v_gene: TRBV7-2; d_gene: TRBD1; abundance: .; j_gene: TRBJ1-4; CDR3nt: TGTGCCAGCAAGGACAGGGGGAGTGAAAAACTGTTTTTT; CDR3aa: CASKDRGSEKLFF
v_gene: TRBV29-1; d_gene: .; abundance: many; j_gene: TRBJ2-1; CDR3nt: TGCAGCGTTTACCTAGGTCTGGGATCCTACAATGAGCAGTTCTTC; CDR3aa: CSVYLGLGSYNEQFF
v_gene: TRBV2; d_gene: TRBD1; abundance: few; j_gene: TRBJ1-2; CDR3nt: TGTGCCAGCAGGGTCCAGGGGGCCGGTGGCTACACCTTC; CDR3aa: CASRVQGAGGYTF
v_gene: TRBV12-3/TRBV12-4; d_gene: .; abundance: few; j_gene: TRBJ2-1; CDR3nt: TGTGCCAGCAGCCTGACTTCGAGCTCCTACAATGAGCAGGTCTTC; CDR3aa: CASSLTSSSYNEQVF
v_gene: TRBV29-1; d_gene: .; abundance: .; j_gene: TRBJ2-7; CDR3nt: TGCAGCGTTGAGGGGCAGGGTTTTCGCGAGCAGTACTTC; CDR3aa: CSVEGQGFREQYF
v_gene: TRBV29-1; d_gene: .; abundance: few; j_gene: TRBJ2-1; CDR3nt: TGCAGCGTTTACGGGTCGAGTAGCTCCTACAATGAGCAGTTCTTC; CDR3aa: CSVYGSSSSYNEQFF
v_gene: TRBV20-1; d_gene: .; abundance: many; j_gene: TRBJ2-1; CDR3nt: TGCAGTGGCCACGATAGCAAGAACAATGAGCAGTTCTTC; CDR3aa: CSGHDSKNNEQFF
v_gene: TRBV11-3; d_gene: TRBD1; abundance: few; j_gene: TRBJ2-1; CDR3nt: TGTGCCAGCAGCACGACGTCGCAGACAGGGCGGAATGAGCAGTTCTTC; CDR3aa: CASSTTSQTGRNEQFF
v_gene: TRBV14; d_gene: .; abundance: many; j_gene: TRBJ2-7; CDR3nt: TGTGCCAGCAGCCAGGTTTTCGGCACTTACGAGCAGTACTTC; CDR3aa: CASSQVFGTYEQYF
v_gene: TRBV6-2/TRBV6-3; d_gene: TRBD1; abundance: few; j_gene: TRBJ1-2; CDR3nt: TGTGCCAGCAGTTTCCCCGGGACAGGGTTCGTTGGCTACACCTTC; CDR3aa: CASSFPGTGFVGYTF
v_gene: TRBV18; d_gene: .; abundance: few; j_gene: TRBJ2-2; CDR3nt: TGTGCCAGCTCACCGGGATTTTCGAACACCGGGGAGCTGTTTTTT; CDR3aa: CASSPGFSNTGELFF
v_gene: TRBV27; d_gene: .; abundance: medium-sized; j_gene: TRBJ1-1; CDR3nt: TGTGCCAGCAGCCCAGGGCAGGGTGTCGGGAACACTGAAGCTTTCTTT; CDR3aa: CASSPGQGVGNTEAFF
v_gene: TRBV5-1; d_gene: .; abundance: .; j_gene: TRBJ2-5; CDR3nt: TGCGCCAGCAGCTTGAAGACAGGAGAAGAGACCCAGTACTTC; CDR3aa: CASSLKTGEETQYF
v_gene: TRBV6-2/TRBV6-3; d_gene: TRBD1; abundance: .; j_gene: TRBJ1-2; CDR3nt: TGTGCCAGCGGGACAGAGGGTCCCGCTAACTATGGCTACACCTTC; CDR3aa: CASGTEGPANYGYTF
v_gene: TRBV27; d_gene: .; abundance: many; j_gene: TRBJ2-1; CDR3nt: TGTGCCAGCGGTGCAGGGATGGGTGAGCAGTTCTTC; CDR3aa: CASGAGMGEQFF
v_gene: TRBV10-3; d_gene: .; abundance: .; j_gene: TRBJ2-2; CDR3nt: TGTGCCATCAGCCGCGAGATTCCGGGTGTTACCGGGGAGCTGTTTTTT; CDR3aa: CAISREIPGVTGELFF
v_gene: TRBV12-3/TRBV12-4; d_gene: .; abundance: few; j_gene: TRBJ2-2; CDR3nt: TGTGCCAGCAGACTAGAGACCGGGGAGCTGTTTTTT; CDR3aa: CASRLETGELFF
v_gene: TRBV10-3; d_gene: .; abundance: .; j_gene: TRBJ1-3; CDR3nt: TGTGCCATCAGTGAGTCGATTGGAAACACCATATATTTT; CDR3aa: CAISESIGNTIYF
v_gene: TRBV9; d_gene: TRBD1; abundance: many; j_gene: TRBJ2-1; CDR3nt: TGTGCCAGCAGCATTCGGACAGGGACGGGGAATGAGCAGTTCTTC; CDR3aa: CASSIRTGTGNEQFF
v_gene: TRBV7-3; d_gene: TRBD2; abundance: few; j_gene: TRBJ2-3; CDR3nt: TGTGCCAGCAGCTTCACCGGGAGGAGTACAGATACGCAGTATTTT; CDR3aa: CASSFTGRSTDTQYF
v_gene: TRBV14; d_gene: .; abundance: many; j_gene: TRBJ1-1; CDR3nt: TGTGCCAGCAGCCGCCGGGACCATGAAGCTTTCTTT; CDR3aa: CASSRRDHEAFF
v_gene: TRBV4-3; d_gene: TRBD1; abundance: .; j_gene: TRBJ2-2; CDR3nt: TGCGCCAGCAGCCATAACGGACAGGGGGTAGGAACCGGGGAGCTGTTTTTT; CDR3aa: CASSHNGQGVGTGELFF
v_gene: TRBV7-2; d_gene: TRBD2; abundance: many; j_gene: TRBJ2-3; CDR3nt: TGTGCCAGCAGCTTAGGGGGACTAGCGGGTGATACGCAGTATTTT; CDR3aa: CASSLGGLAGDTQYF
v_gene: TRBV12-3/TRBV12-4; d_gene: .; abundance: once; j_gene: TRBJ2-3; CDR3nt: TGTGCCAGCAGTTTCACTCGCACAGATACGCAGTATTTT; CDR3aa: CASSFTRTDTQYF
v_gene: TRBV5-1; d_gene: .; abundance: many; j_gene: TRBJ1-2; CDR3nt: TGCGCCAGCAGCTTGTACGGGAATGGCTACACCTTC; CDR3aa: CASSLYGNGYTF
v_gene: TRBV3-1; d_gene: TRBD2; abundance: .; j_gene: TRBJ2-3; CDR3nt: TGTGCCAGCAGCCCCCGACTAGCATATACGCAGTATTTT; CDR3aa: CASSPRLAYTQYF
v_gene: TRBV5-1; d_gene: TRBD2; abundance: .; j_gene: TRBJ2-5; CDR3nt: TGCGCCAGCAGCTTGAGACCTAGCGGGGGTGAGACCCAGTACTTC; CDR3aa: CASSLRPSGGETQYF
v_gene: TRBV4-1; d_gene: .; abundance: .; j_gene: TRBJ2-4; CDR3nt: TGCGCCAGCAGCCAAGGATTAAGGCTTGGGTACGCCAAAAACATTCAGTACTTC; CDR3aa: CASSQGLRLGYAKNIQYF
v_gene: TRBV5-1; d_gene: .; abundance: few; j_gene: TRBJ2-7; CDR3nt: TGCGCCAGCAGCTTGGAATTGGACGATAAAGCCGAGCAGTACTTC; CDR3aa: CASSLELDDKAEQYF
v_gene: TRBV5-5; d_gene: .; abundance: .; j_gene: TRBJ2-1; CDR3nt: TGTGCCAGCAGCTCTGACCTGATCTACAATGAGCAGTTCTTC; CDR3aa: CASSSDLIYNEQFF
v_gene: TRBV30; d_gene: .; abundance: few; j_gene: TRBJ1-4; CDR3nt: TGTGCCTGGAACCGGGCGCGTAATAATGAAAAACTGTTTTTT; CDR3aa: CAWNRARNNEKLFF
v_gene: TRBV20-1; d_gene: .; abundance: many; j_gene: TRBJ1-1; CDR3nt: TGCAGTGCTAAGAGACAGATGATGAACACTGAAGCTTTCTTT; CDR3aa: CSAKRQMMNTEAFF
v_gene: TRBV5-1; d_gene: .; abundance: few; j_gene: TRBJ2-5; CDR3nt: TGCGCCAGCAGCTTGGACTTTCGCGGGACCCAGTACTTC; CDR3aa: CASSLDFRGTQYF
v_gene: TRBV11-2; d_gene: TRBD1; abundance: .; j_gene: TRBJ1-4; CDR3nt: TGTGCCAGCAGCTTAGACCGGGACAGGGTTGCTGAAAAACTGTTTTTT; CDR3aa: CASSLDRDRVAEKLFF
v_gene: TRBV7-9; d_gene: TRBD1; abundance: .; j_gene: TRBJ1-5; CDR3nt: TGTGCCAGCAGCTCATCAGGGGGCCAGGGTCCCCAGCATTTT; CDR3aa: CASSSSGGQGPQHF
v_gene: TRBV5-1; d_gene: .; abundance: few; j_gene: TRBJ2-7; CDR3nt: TGCGCCAGCACCTCAGGACAGTCCTACGAGCAGTACTTC; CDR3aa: CASTSGQSYEQYF
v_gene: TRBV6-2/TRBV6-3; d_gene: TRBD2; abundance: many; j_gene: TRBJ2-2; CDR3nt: TGTGCCAGCAGTTACCTTAGCGGGAGCCCCACCGGGGAGCTGTTTTTT; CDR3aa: CASSYLSGSPTGELFF
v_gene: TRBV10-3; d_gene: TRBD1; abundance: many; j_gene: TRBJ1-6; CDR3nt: TGTGCCATCAGTGAAGGGACAGCTAATTCACCCCTCCACTTT; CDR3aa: CAISEGTANSPLHF
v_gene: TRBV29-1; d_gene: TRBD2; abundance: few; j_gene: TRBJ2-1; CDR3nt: TGCAGCGTTGAAGCTAGCGGTACTTACAATGAGCAGTTCTTC; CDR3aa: CSVEASGTYNEQFF
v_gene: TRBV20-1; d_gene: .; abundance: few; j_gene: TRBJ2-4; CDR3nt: TGCAGTGCTGCTAGACAGCGAGGGATTACCCTAGCCAAAAACATTCAGTACTTC; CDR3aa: CSAARQRGITLAKNIQYF
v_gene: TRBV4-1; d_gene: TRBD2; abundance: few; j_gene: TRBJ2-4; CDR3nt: TGCGCCAGCAGCCTCCTGACTAGCGGGGGACCCTCAGCCAAAAACATTCAGTACTTC; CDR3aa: CASSLLTSGGPSAKNIQYF
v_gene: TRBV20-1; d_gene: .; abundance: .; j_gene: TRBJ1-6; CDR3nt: TGCAGTGCTGGAGGACAGCTCTATAATTCACCCCTCCACTTT; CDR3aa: CSAGGQLYNSPLHF
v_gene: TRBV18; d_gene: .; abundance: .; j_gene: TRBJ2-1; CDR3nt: TGTGCCAGCTCACCTAGATACCGTGAGCAGTTCTTC; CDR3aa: CASSPRYREQFF
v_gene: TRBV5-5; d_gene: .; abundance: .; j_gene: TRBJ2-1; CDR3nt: TGTGCCAGCAGGACTAAAGGATACAATGAGCAGTTCTTC; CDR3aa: CASRTKGYNEQFF
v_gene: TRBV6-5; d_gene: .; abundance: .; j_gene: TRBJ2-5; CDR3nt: TGTGCCAGCAGTTTACGGAATGCTGGACAAGAGACCCAGTACTTC; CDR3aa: CASSLRNAGQETQYF
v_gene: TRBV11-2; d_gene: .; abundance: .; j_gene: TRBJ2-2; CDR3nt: TGTGCCAGCAGCTTAATAGTTGCGCCGGAGCTGTTTTTT; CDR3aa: CASSLIVAPELFF
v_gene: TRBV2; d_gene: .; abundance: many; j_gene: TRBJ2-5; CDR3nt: TGTGCCAGCAGTGCGGGCAGGGGAGAGACCCAGTACTTC; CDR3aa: CASSAGRGETQYF